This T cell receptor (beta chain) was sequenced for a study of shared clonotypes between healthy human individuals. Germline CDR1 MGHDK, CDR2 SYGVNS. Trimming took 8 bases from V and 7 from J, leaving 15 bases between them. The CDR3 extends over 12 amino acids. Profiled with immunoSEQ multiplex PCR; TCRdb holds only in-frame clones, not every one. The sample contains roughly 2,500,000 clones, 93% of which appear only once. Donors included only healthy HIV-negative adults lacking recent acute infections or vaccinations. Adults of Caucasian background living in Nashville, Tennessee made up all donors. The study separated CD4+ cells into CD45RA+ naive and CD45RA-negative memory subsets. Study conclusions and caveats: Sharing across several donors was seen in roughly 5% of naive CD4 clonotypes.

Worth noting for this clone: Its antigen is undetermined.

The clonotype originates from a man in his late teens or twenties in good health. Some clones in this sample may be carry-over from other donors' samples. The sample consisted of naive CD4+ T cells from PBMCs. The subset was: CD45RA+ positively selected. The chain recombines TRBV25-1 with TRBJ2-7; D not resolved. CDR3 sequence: CASGVIPAEQYF. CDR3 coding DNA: TGTGCCAGCGGAGTTATACCCGCTGAGCAGTACTTC.